These T cell receptor beta chains were read from a single sample in a study of CD8 T cells in ankylosing spondylitis. TCRdb re-analysed the 5' RACE reads in MiXCR, keeping a single row per CDR3 protein. The table has around 440,000 distinct CDR3 sequences, roughly 18% seen once. The sequencing sample was made of blood, either unsorted or a sorted T cell fraction (not recorded which). Receptors were obtained from a male donor with ankylosing spondylitis. The CDR3 runs from the conserved cysteine through the conserved F or W. D genes are given only for firm matches. The size field is filled for only some rows; it gives once, few, many or a size class.

cdr3_length: 13; clone_size: many; d_call: NA; j_call: TRBJ1-2; v_call: TRBV12-3/TRBV12-4; cdr3_nt: TGTGCCAGCAGTATTAATCCGGTCTATGGCTACACCTTC; cdr3_aa: CASSINPVYGYTF
cdr3_length: 15; clone_size: many; d_call: TRBD2; j_call: TRBJ2-1; v_call: TRBV7-2; cdr3_nt: TGTGCCAGCAGCACGCGGGGTAGCGGGAGCTATGAGCAGTTCTTC; cdr3_aa: CASSTRGSGSYEQFF
cdr3_length: 13; clone_size: NA; d_call: NA; j_call: TRBJ1-1; v_call: TRBV6-1; cdr3_nt: TGTGCCAGCATCGGGGGGGGGAACACTGAAGCTTTCTTT; cdr3_aa: CASIGGGNTEAFF
cdr3_length: 13; clone_size: few; d_call: NA; j_call: TRBJ2-2; v_call: TRBV28; cdr3_nt: TGTGCCACTTGGAAGGGTAACACCGGGGAGCTGTTTTTT; cdr3_aa: CATWKGNTGELFF
cdr3_length: 16; clone_size: NA; d_call: TRBD1; j_call: TRBJ1-4; v_call: TRBV9; cdr3_nt: TGTGCCAGCAGCGTAAAGATCAGGGGGCGCGTTGAAAAACTGTTTTTT; cdr3_aa: CASSVKIRGRVEKLFF
cdr3_length: 14; clone_size: NA; d_call: NA; j_call: TRBJ1-6; v_call: TRBV16; cdr3_nt: TGTGCCAGCAGCCAATTCCCAGATAATTCACCCCTCCACTTT; cdr3_aa: CASSQFPDNSPLHF
cdr3_length: 13; clone_size: NA; d_call: NA; j_call: TRBJ2-5; v_call: TRBV7-2; cdr3_nt: TGTGCCAGCCGTATCCCACCGGGAGAGACCCAGTACTTC; cdr3_aa: CASRIPPGETQYF
cdr3_length: 13; clone_size: few; d_call: NA; j_call: TRBJ2-7; v_call: TRBV5-6; cdr3_nt: TGCGCCAGCAGCTACCGGGCCTCCTACGAGCAGTACTTC; cdr3_aa: CASSYRASYEQYF
cdr3_length: 15; clone_size: NA; d_call: TRBD1; j_call: TRBJ2-1; v_call: TRBV4-3; cdr3_nt: TGCGCCAGCAGCCAAGAACCGGCCCAGGGGGATGAGCAGTTCTTC; cdr3_aa: CASSQEPAQGDEQFF
cdr3_length: 14; clone_size: NA; d_call: NA; j_call: TRBJ2-7; v_call: TRBV12-3/TRBV12-4; cdr3_nt: TGTGCCAGCAGCCTGTCGACAGTCTCCTACGAGCAGTACTTC; cdr3_aa: CASSLSTVSYEQYF
cdr3_length: 19; clone_size: NA; d_call: TRBD1; j_call: TRBJ2-4; v_call: TRBV14; cdr3_nt: TGTGCCAGCAGCCAGGGATTCAGGGGGCCTGCGGCCGCCAAAAACATTCAGTACTTC; cdr3_aa: CASSQGFRGPAAAKNIQYF
cdr3_length: 14; clone_size: NA; d_call: NA; j_call: TRBJ1-1; v_call: TRBV6-1; cdr3_nt: TGTGCCAGCAATATGCAGGGTACGGGCACTGAAGCTTTCTTT; cdr3_aa: CASNMQGTGTEAFF
cdr3_length: 14; clone_size: NA; d_call: NA; j_call: TRBJ1-5; v_call: TRBV3-1; cdr3_nt: TGTGCCAGCAGCCAAGGGGCGACCAATCAGCCCCAGCATTTT; cdr3_aa: CASSQGATNQPQHF
cdr3_length: 12; clone_size: few; d_call: NA; j_call: TRBJ1-2; v_call: TRBV29-1; cdr3_nt: TGCAGCGTTGTGGGGTCCGGCTATGGCTACACCTTC; cdr3_aa: CSVVGSGYGYTF
cdr3_length: 14; clone_size: few; d_call: NA; j_call: TRBJ2-3; v_call: TRBV20-1; cdr3_nt: TGCAGTGCCTTCACAGGGTTGCGCACAGATACGCAGTATTTT; cdr3_aa: CSAFTGLRTDTQYF
cdr3_length: 18; clone_size: NA; d_call: TRBD1; j_call: TRBJ1-6; v_call: TRBV3-1; cdr3_nt: TGTGCCAGCAGCTTCGCGGGTAGGGGGCGCGCTACAAATTCACCCCTCCACTTT; cdr3_aa: CASSFAGRGRATNSPLHF
cdr3_length: 16; clone_size: few; d_call: NA; j_call: TRBJ1-1; v_call: TRBV6-1; cdr3_nt: TGTGCCAGCACCGTACAGGGTGTTACAATGAACACTGAAGCTTTCTTT; cdr3_aa: CASTVQGVTMNTEAFF
cdr3_length: 14; clone_size: NA; d_call: NA; j_call: TRBJ1-4; v_call: TRBV2; cdr3_nt: TGTGCCAGCAGTGCAGGGAAACTAAATGAAAAACTGTTTTTT; cdr3_aa: CASSAGKLNEKLFF
cdr3_length: 13; clone_size: many; d_call: NA; j_call: TRBJ2-7; v_call: TRBV30; cdr3_nt: TGTGCCTGGAGTGTATCGGGGGCTGGCGAGCAGTACTTC; cdr3_aa: CAWSVSGAGEQYF
cdr3_length: 18; clone_size: few; d_call: TRBD2; j_call: TRBJ2-3; v_call: TRBV20-1; cdr3_nt: TGCAGTGCTAGAGAATATGGGCTAGCGGCCTTCTACACAGATACGCAGTATTTT; cdr3_aa: CSAREYGLAAFYTDTQYF
cdr3_length: 15; clone_size: NA; d_call: NA; j_call: TRBJ2-7; v_call: TRBV18; cdr3_nt: TGTGCCAGCTCCTCGGGACAAGGGTCTACCTACGAGCAGTACTTC; cdr3_aa: CASSSGQGSTYEQYF
cdr3_length: 13; clone_size: NA; d_call: NA; j_call: TRBJ2-3; v_call: TRBV12-3/TRBV12-4; cdr3_nt: TGTGCCAGCAATCTGTTCGGCACAGATACGCAGTATTTT; cdr3_aa: CASNLFGTDTQYF
cdr3_length: 16; clone_size: few; d_call: NA; j_call: TRBJ2-3; v_call: TRBV20-1; cdr3_nt: TGCAGTGCTAGAGATCCGGGAACCCGTCGCACAGATACGCAGTATTTT; cdr3_aa: CSARDPGTRRTDTQYF
cdr3_length: 13; clone_size: NA; d_call: NA; j_call: TRBJ1-6; v_call: TRBV7-2; cdr3_nt: TGTGCCAGCAGCTTAGATGCGTATTCACCCCTCCACTTT; cdr3_aa: CASSLDAYSPLHF
cdr3_length: 13; clone_size: NA; d_call: NA; j_call: TRBJ2-3; v_call: TRBV18; cdr3_nt: TGTGCCAGCTCACCATCCTTGGCAGATACGCAGTATTTT; cdr3_aa: CASSPSLADTQYF
cdr3_length: 19; clone_size: NA; d_call: TRBD2; j_call: TRBJ2-1; v_call: TRBV27; cdr3_nt: TGTGCCAGCATGAGTCGGGGGGTGCGCGGCCCACCAAGCTACAATGAGCAGTTCTTC; cdr3_aa: CASMSRGVRGPPSYNEQFF
cdr3_length: 14; clone_size: few; d_call: NA; j_call: TRBJ2-5; v_call: TRBV20-1; cdr3_nt: TGCAGTGCTAGAGGGAGGAGGTCCCAAGAGACCCAGTACTTC; cdr3_aa: CSARGRRSQETQYF
cdr3_length: 14; clone_size: few; d_call: NA; j_call: TRBJ2-2; v_call: TRBV20-1; cdr3_nt: TGCAGTGCTAGCGCTGGGTTGGGGTTCGGGGAGCTGTTTTTT; cdr3_aa: CSASAGLGFGELFF
cdr3_length: 13; clone_size: NA; d_call: NA; j_call: TRBJ1-2; v_call: TRBV5-1; cdr3_nt: TGCGCCAGCAGCTTCGGGGGGGTGCCTGGCTACACCTTC; cdr3_aa: CASSFGGVPGYTF
cdr3_length: 18; clone_size: NA; d_call: TRBD2; j_call: TRBJ2-7; v_call: TRBV28; cdr3_nt: TGTGCCAGTAAACTGGGACTAGCGGGAGCAGGGGGAGTCTACGAGCAGTACTTC; cdr3_aa: CASKLGLAGAGGVYEQYF
cdr3_length: 13; clone_size: few; d_call: NA; j_call: TRBJ1-2; v_call: TRBV20-1; cdr3_nt: TGCAGTGCTAGAGATCGGTCATTTTATGGCTACACCTTC; cdr3_aa: CSARDRSFYGYTF
cdr3_length: 15; clone_size: few; d_call: NA; j_call: TRBJ1-5; v_call: TRBV24-1; cdr3_nt: TGTGCCACCAGTGCCAGTTGGGGATCGGAACAGCCCCAGCATTTT; cdr3_aa: CATSASWGSEQPQHF